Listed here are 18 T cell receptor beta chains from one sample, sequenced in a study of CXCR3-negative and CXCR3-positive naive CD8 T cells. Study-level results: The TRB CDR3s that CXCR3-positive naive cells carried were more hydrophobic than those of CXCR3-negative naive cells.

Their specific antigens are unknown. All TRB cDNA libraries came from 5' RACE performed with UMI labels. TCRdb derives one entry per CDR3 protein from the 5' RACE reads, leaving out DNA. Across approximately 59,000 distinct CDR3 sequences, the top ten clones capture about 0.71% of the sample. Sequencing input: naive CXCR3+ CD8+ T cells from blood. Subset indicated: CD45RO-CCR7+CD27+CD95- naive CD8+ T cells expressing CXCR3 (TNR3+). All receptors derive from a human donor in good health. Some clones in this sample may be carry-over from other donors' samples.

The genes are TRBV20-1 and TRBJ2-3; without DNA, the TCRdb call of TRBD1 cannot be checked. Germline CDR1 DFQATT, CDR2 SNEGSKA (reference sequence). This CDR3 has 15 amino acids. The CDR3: CSAREAAMRTDTQYF.

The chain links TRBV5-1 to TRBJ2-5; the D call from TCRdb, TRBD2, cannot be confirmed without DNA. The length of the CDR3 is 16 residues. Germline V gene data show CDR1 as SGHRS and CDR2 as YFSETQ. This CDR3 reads CASSGTRLANQETQYF.

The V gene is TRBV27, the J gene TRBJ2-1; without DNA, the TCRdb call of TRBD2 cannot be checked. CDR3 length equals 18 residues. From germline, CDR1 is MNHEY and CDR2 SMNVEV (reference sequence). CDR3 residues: CASTPSGLAGAPYNEQFF.

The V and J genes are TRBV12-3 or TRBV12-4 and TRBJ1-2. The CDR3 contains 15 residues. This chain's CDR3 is CASSLGHRDSYGYTF.

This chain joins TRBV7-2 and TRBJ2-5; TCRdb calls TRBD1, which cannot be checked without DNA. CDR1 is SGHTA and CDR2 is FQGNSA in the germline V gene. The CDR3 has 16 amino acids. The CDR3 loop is CASSPGTATYQETQYF.

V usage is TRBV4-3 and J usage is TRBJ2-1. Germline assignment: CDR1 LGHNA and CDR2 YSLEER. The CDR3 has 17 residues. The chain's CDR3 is CASSQDFSGAPYNEQFF.

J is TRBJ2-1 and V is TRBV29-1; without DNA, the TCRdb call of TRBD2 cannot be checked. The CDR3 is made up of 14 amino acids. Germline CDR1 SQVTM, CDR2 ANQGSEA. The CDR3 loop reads CSALLPSGGNEQFF.

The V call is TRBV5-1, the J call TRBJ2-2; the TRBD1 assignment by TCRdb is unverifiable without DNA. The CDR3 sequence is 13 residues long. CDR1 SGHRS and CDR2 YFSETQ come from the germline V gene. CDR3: CASVPTGHRELFF. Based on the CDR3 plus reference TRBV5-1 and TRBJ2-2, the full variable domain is KAGVTQTPRYLIKTRGQQVTLSCSPISGHRSVSWYQQTPGQGLQFLFEYFSETQRNKGNFPGRFSGRQFSNSRSEMNVSTLELGDSALYLCASVPTGHRELFFGEGSRLTVL.

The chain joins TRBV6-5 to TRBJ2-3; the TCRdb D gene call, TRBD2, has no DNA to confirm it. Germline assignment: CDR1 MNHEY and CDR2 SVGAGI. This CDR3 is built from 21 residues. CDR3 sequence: CASSSPSGLAGGLSLTDTQYF.

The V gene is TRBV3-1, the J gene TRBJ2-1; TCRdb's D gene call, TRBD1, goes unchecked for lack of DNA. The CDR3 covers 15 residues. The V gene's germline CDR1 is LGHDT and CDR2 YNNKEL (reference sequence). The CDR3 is CASSQGDRPYNEQFF.

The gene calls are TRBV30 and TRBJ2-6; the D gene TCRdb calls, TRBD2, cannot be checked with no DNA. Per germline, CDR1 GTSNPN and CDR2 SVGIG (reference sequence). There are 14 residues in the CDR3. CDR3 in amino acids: CAWGRDSGANVLTF.

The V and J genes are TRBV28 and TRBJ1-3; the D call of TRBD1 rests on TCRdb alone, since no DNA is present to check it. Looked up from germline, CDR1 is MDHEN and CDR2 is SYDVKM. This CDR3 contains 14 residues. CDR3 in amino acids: CASSWTAFGNTIYF.

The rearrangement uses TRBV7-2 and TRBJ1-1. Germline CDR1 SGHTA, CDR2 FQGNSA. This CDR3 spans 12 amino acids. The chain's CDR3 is CASSLFSAEAFF. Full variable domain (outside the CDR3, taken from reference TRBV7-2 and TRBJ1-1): GAGVSQSPSNKVTEKGKDVELRCDPISGHTALYWYRQSLGQGLEFLIYFQGNSAPDKSGLPSDRFSAERTGGSVSTLTIQRTQQEDSAVYLCASSLFSAEAFFGQGTRLTVV.

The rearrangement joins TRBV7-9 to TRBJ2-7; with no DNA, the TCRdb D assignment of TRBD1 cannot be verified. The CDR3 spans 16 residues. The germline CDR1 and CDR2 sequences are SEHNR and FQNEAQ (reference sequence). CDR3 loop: CASSVTVRQADYEQYF.

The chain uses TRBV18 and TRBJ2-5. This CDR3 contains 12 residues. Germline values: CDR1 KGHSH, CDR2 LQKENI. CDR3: CASSPPQETQYF.

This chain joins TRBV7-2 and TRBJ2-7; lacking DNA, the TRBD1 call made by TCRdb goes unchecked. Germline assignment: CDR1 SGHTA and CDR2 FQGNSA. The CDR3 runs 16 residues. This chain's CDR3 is CASSPSRTGMDYEQYF. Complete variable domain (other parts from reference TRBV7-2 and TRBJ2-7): GAGVSQSPSNKVTEKGKDVELRCDPISGHTALYWYRQSLGQGLEFLIYFQGNSAPDKSGLPSDRFSAERTGGSVSTLTIQRTQQEDSAVYLCASSPSRTGMDYEQYFGPGTRLTVT.

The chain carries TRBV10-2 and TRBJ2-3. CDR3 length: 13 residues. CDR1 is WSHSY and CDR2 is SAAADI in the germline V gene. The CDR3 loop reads CASSEWQTDTQYF.

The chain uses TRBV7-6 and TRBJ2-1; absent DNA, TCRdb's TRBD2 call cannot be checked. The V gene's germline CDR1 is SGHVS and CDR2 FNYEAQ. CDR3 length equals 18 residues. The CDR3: CASSFGTPARHPDNEQFF.